The 13 T cell receptor beta chains below were found in one sample sequenced in a study of cytomegalovirus exposure and HLA in healthy donors. The primer mix had 60 Vbeta and 13 Jbeta primers. Clones were sequenced by immunoSEQ multiplex PCR, and TCRdb holds only the in-frame ones, with some missing. The data contain 160,000 or so clones, 60% to 85% of them singletons. The sample consisted of PBMCs. Receptors originate from a woman aged 40 to 50 in good health and CMV-seropositive.

The chain combines TRBV9 with TRBJ2-2; maybe TRBD1 (5 bases). Germline assignment: CDR1 SGDLS and CDR2 YYNGEE. The ends were cut back, 0 bases at V and 6 bases at J, with 9 bases in the middle. The CDR3 has 14 residues. CDR3 bases: TGTGCCAGCAGCGTAGATTGGGGCCCCGGGGAGCTGTTTTTT. It translates to CASSVDWGPGELFF.

The chain recombines TRBV7-2 with TRBJ2-7; weak D call: TRBD1 (5 bases). Per the germline V gene, CDR1 is SGHTA and CDR2 is FQGNSA. Trimming removed 4 bases at V and 4 bases at J, with 11 bases between. CDR3 size: 13 residues. CDR3 sequence reads: CASSSRQTYEQYF. In DNA, the CDR3 is TGTGCCAGCAGCTCCCGACAGACATACGAGCAGTACTTC.

This clone was detected only once. The chain uses TRBV7-8 and TRBJ1-1, with TRBD1 matching 8 bases. The CDR3 is 14 amino acids. With 4 bases clipped from V and 5 bases from J, the junction kept 6 bases outside the gene matches. CDR1 SGHVS and CDR2 FQNEAQ come from the germline V gene. CDR3 coding DNA: TGTGCCAGCAGCTGGGACAGGCCGGGGACTGAAGCTTTCTTT. The encoded protein is CASSWDRPGTEAFF.

The V and J genes are TRBV27 and TRBJ2-3; tentatively, D is TRBD1 (5 bases). This CDR3 spans 15 amino acids. CDR1 and CDR2 from the germline V gene are MNHEY and SMNVEV (reference sequence). Trimming cost V 3 bases and J 1 base, with 11 bases left between them. This chain's CDR3 is CASSFDPRGTDTQYF. The CDR3 nucleotides read TGTGCCAGCAGTTTTGATCCCAGGGGCACAGATACGCAGTATTTT.

The chain joins TRBV11-3 to TRBJ2-3; TRBD2 matches at 14 bases. Germline V gene data show CDR1 as SGHNT and CDR2 as YENEEA. The CDR3 has 18 amino acids. V shed 3 bases, J shed 5 bases, and the junction held 10 bases outside the gene matches. The CDR3 DNA follows: TGTGCCAGCAGCTTGGGACTAGCGGGGGCCCCTGGGGTAGATACGCAGTATTTT. This translates into CASSLGLAGAPGVDTQYF.

The chain couples TRBV9 to TRBJ2-5, with 7 bases lining up with TRBD2. The length of the CDR3 is 15 residues. The germline V gene has CDR1 SGDLS and CDR2 YYNGEE. J was trimmed by 2 bases and V by 0 bases; bases with no gene match: 4. The CDR3 sequence: CASSVGASGQETQYF. CDR3 bases: TGTGCCAGCAGCGTAGGGGCTAGCGGACAAGAGACCCAGTACTTC.

This chain uses TRBV7-8 with TRBJ1-2, with 7 bases identical to TRBD1. Germline CDR1 is SGHVS and CDR2 is FQNEAQ. The CDR3 covers 14 residues. The V gene end was trimmed by 5 bases and the J gene end by 2 bases; junction bases not matched to a gene: 5. The CDR3 coding sequence is TGTGCCAGCAGCCCCGGGGACAGAAACTATGGCTACACCTTC. Protein product: CASSPGDRNYGYTF.

J is TRBJ2-2 and V is TRBV11-2; D gene unclear. The CDR3 runs to 13 residues. V was cut by 3 bases and J by 10 bases, with 12 bases left in between. Germline CDR1 and CDR2: SGHAT and FQNNGV. CDR3 coding DNA: TGTGCCAGCAGCTTTTCTGAGTTGAAGGAGCTGTTTTTT. Protein product: CASSFSELKELFF.

The chain joins TRBV18 to TRBJ2-7; 9 nucleotides line up with TRBD1. CDR3 length: 17 amino acids. Germline CDR1 and CDR2: KGHSH and LQKENI. V was clipped by 3 bases and J by 1 base; unmatched bases: 10. In DNA form, the CDR3 reads TGTGCCAGCTCACCCGGACAGGGGATGAGGAGATCCTACGAGCAGTACTTC. Residues: CASSPGQGMRRSYEQYF.

This chain uses TRBV19 with TRBJ1-5; possibly TRBD1 for D (5 bases). V was cut by 10 bases and J by 0 bases, with 25 bases left in between. The CDR3 is made up of 18 amino acids. Germline lookup yields CDR1 LNHDA and CDR2 SQIVND (reference sequence). The chain's CDR3 is CATSAPRVAGDSNQPQHF. The CDR3 DNA follows: TGTGCCACCTCAGCCCCCAGGGTCGCGGGGGATAGCAATCAGCCCCAGCATTTT.

The chain links TRBV21-1 to TRBJ2-7; the table names TRBD1, a call not compared with the DNA. TRBV21-1 is annotated as a pseudogene. This CDR3 region has 17 residues. CDR3 region: CASSNRGTGSPFYEQYF. CDR3 in DNA: TGTGCCAGCAGCAATAGGGGGACAGGTAGCCCCTTCTACGAGCAGTACTTC.

The chain carries TRBV7-8 and TRBJ1-3; D unclear. Trimming took 3 bases from V and 0 from J, leaving 6 bases between them. Germline CDR1 is SGHVS and CDR2 is FQNEAQ. The CDR3 consists of 14 residues. The CDR3: CASSFAGSGNTIYF. CDR3 DNA sequence: TGTGCCAGCAGCTTTGCCGGCTCTGGAAACACCATATATTTT.

The chain is built from TRBV19 and TRBJ1-5; D possibly corresponds to TRBD1 (5 bases). CDR1 and CDR2 from the germline V gene are LNHDA and SQIVND (reference sequence). With 5 bases removed from V and 6 bases from J, the gap between germline ends came to 17 bases. CDR3 length equals 15 residues. The CDR3 here is CASSPLGGVSQPQHF. CDR3 coding DNA: TGTGCCAGTAGTCCTTTGGGAGGGGTCAGTCAGCCCCAGCATTTT. Complete variable domain (other parts from reference TRBV19 and TRBJ1-5): DGGITQSPKYLFRKEGQNVTLSCEQNLNHDAMYWYRQDPGQGLRLIYYSQIVNDFQKGDIAEGYSVSREKKESFPLTVTSAQKNPTAFYLCASSPLGGVSQPQHFGDGTRLSIL.